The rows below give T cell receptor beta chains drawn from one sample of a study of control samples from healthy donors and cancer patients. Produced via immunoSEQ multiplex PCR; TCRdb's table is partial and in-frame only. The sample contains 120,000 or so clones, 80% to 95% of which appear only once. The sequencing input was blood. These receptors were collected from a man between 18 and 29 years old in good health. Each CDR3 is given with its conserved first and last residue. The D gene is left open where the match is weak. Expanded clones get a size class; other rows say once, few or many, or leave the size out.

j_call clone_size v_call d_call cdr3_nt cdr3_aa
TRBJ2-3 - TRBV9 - TGTGCCAGCAGCGTAGGGGGTCCGAAAGATACGCAGTATTTT CASSVGGPKDTQYF
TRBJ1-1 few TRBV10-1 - TGCGCCAGCAGTCCACAGGGATACACTGAAGCTTTCTTT CASSPQGYTEAFF
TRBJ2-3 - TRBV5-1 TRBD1 TGCGCCAGCAGGTATACAGGGGCGTACACAGATACGCAGTATTTT CASRYTGAYTDTQYF
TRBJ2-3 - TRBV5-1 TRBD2 TGCGCCAGCAGACCGAAGCGGGGGAACACAGATACGCAGTATTTT CASRPKRGNTDTQYF
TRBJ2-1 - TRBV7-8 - TGTGCCAGCAGCTTAATTGCAGGGTTCAATGAGCAGTTCTTC CASSLIAGFNEQFF
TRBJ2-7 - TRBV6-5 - TGTGCCAGCAGCTCCGGGACCCACTACGAGCAGTACTTC CASSSGTHYEQYF
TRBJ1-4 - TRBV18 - TGTGCCAGCTCACCGTTTTCCTTGGCCGGGGCTGGTGAAAAACTGTTTTTT CASSPFSLAGAGEKLFF
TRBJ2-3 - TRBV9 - TGTGCCAGCAGCGTAGGGGTTTCAGGGGTGAGCACAGATACGCAGTATTTT CASSVGVSGVSTDTQYF
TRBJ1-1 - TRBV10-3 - TGTGCCATCAGAGGACGAGAAGAAGCTTTCTTT CAIRGREEAFF
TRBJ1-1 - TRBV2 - TGTGCCAGCAGTGAAGCAGGCCGTATTGAAGCTTTCTTT CASSEAGRIEAFF